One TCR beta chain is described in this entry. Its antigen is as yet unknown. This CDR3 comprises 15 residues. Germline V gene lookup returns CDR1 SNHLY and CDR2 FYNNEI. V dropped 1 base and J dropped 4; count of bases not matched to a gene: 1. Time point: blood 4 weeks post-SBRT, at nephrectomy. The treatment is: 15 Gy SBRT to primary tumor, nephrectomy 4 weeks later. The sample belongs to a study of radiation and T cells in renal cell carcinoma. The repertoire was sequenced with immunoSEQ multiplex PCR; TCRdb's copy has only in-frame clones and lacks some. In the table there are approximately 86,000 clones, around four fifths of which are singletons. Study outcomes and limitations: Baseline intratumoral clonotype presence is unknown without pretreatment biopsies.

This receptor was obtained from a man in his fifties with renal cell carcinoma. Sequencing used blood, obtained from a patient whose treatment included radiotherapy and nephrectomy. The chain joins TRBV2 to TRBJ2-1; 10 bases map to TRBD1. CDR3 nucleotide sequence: TGTGCCAGCAGTGAAGGGACAGGGGGATACAATGAGCAGTTCTTC. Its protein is CASSEGTGGYNEQFF.